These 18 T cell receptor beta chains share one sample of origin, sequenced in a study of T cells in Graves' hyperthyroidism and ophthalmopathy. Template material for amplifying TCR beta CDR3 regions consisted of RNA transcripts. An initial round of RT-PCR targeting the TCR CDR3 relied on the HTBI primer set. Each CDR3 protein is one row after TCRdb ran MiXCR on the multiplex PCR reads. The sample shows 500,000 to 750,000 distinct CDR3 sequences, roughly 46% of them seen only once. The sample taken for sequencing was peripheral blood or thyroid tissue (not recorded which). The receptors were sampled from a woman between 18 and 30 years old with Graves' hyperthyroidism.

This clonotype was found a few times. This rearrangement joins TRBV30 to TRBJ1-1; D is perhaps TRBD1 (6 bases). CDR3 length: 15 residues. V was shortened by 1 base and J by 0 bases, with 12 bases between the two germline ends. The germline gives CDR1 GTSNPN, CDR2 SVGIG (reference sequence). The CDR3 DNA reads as TGTGCCTGGAGTGGAAAGACAGGCCTGAACACTGAAGCTTTCTTT. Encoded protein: CAWSGKTGLNTEAFF.

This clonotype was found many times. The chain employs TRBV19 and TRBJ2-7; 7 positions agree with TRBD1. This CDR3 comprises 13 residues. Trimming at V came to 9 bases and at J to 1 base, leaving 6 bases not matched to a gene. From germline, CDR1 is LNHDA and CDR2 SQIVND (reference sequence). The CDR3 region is CARDRERSYEQYF. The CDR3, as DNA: TGTGCCAGAGACAGGGAGAGGTCCTACGAGCAGTACTTC.

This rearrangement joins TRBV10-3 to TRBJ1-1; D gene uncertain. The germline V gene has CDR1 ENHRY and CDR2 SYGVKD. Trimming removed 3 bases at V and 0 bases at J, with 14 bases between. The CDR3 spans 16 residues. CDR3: CAISELDSYMNTEAFF. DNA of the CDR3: TGTGCCATCAGTGAATTGGACTCATACATGAACACTGAAGCTTTCTTT.

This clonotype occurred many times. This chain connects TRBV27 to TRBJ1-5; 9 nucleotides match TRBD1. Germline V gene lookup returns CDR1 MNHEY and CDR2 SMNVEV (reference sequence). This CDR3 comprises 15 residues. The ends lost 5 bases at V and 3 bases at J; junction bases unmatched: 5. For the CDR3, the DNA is TGTGCCAGCAGTCCTCGACAGGGGGACAATCAGCCCCAGCATTTT. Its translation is CASSPRQGDNQPQHF.

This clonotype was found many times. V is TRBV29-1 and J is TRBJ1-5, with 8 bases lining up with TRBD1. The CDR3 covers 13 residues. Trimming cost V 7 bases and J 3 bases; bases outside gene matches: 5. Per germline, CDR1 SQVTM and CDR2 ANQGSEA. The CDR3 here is CSERTGPNQPQHF. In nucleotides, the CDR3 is TGCAGCGAAAGGACAGGGCCCAATCAGCCCCAGCATTTT. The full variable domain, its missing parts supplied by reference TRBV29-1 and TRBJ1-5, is SAVISQKPSRDICQRGTSLTIQCQVDSQVTMMFWYRQQPGQSLTLIATANQGSEATYESGFVIDKFPISRPNLTFSTLTVSNMSPEDSSIYLCSERTGPNQPQHFGDGTRLSIL.

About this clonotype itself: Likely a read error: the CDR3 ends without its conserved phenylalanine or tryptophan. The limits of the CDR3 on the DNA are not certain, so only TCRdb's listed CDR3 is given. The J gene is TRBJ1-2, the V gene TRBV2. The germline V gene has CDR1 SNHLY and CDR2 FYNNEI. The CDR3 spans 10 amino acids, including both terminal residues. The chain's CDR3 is CASGGLTNSY.

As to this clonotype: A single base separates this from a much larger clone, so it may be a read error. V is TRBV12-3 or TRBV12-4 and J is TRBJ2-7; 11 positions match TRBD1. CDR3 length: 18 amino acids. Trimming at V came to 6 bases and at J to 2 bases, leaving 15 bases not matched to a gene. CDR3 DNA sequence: TGTGCCAGCAGCCCCGCCGGGACAGGGGGTATCGGCCCCTACGAGCAGTACTTC. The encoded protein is CASSPAGTGGIGPYEQYF.

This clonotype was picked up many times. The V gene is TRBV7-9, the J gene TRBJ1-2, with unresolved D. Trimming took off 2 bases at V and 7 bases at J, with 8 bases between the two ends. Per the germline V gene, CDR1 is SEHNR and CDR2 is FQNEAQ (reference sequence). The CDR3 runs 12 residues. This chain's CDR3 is CASSLYRFGYTF. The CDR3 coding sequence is TGTGCCAGCAGCTTATATAGGTTTGGCTACACCTTC.

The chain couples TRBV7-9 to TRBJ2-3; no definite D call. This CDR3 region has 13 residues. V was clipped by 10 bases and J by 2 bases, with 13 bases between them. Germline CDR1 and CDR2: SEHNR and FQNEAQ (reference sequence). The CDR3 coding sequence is TGTGCCACAACTGGGGAAGCCACAGATACGCAGTATTTT. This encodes CATTGEATDTQYF. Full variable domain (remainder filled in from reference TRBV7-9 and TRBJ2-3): DTGVSQNPRHKITKRGQNVTFRCDPISEHNRLYWYRQTLGQGPEFLTYFQNEAQLEKSRLLSDRFSAERPKGSFSTLEIQRTEQGDSAMYLCATTGEATDTQYFGPGTRLTVL.

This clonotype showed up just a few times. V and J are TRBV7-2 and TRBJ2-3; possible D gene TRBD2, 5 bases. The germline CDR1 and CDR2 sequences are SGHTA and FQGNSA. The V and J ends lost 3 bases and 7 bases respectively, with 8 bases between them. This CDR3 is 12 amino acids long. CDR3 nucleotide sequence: TGTGCCAGCAGCTTTGGGGAGAATACGCAGTATTTT. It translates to CASSFGENTQYF.

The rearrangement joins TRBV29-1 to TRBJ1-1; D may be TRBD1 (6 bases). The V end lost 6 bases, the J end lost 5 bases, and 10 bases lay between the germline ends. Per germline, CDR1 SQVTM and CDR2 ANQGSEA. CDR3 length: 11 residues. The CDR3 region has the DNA TGCAGCGTCTCCCAGGGGACTGAAGCTTTCTTT. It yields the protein CSVSQGTEAFF.

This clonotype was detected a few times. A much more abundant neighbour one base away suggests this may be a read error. The CDR3 DNA sequence: TGTGCCAGCGGCCTCGTAGGGCTTTCGCGGGAGCAGTACTTC. This sequence encodes CASGLVGLSREQYF. The V gene is TRBV7-6, the J gene TRBJ2-7; unclear D gene. Germline V lookup: CDR1 SGHVS, CDR2 FNYEAQ. V lost 8 bases and J lost 7, with 21 bases in between. The CDR3 contains 14 residues.

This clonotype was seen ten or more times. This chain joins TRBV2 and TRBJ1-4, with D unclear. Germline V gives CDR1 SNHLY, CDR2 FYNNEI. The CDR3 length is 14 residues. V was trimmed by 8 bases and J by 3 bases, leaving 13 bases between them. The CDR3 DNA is TGTGCCAGCCGGGCAGACGCCTCTAATGAAAAACTGTTTTTT. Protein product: CASRADASNEKLFF.

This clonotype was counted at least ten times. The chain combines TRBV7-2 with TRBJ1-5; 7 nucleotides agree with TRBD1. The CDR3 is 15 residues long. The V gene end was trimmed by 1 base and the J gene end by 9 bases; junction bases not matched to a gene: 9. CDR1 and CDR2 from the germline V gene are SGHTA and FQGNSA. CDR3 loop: CASSLGRQGGWPQHF. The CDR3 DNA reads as TGTGCCAGCAGCTTAGGGAGACAGGGTGGATGGCCCCAGCATTTT.

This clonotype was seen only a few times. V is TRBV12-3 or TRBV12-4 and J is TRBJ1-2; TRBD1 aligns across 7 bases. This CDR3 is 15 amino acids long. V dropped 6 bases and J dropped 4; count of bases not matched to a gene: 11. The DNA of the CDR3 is TGTGCCAGCAGCCCGGGACAGCCGGGGGCCTATGGCTACACCTTC. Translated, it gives CASSPGQPGAYGYTF.

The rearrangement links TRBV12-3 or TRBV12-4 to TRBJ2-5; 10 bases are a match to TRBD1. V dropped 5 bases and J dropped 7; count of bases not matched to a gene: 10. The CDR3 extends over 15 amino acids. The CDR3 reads CASSTDRGGRSTQYF. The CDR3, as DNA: TGTGCCAGCAGTACGGACAGGGGGGGGAGGTCGACCCAGTACTTC.

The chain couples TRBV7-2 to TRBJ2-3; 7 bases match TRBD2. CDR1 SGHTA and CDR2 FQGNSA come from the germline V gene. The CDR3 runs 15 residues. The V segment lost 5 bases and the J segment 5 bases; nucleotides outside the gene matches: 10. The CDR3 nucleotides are TGTGCCAGCAGCCTCCAAGGGAGGGCCGTAGATACGCAGTATTTT. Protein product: CASSLQGRAVDTQYF.

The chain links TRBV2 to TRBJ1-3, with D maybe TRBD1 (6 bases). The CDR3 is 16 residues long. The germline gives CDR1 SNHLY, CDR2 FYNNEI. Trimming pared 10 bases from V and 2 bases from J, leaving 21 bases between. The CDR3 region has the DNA TGTGCCAACGATCTCCAGGGGCTAGCGACTGGAAACACCATATATTTT. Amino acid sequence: CANDLQGLATGNTIYF.